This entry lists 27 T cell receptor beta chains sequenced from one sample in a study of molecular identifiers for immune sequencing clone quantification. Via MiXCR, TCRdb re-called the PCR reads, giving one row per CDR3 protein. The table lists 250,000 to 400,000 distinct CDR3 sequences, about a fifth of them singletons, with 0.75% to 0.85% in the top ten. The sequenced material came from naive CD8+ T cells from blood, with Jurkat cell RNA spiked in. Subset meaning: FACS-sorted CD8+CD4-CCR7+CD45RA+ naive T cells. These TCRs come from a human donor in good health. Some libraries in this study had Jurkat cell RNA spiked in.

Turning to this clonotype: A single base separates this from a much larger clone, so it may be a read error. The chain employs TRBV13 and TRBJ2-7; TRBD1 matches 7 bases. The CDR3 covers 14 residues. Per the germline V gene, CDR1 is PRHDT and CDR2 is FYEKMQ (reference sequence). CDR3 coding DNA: TGTGTCAGCAGCACCCGGGACAGCTCCTACGAGCAGTACTTC. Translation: CVSSTRDSSYEQYF.

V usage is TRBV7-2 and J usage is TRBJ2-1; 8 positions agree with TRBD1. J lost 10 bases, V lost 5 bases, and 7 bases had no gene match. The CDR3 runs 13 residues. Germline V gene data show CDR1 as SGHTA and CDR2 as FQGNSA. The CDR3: CASSPTGAREQFF. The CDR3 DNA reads TGTGCCAGCAGCCCGACAGGGGCAAGGGAGCAGTTCTTC.

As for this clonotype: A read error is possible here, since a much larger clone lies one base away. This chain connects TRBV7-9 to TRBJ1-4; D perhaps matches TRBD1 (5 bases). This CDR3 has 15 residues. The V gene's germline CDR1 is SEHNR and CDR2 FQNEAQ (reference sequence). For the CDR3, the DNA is TGTGCCAGCAGCACACGGACGGGACTGAATGAAAAACTGTCTTTT. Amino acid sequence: CASSTRTGLNEKLSF.

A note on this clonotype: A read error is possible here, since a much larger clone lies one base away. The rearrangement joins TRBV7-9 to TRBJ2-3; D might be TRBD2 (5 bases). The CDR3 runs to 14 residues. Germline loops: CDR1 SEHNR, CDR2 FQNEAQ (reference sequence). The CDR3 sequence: CASSLAAGTDTRYF. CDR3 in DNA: TGTGCCAGCAGCTTAGCGGCGGGCACAGATACGCGGTATTTT.

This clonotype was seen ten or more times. CDR3 amino acids: CASSLTNTGELFF. The CDR3, as DNA: TGTGCCAGCAGCCTAACGAACACCGGGGAGCTGTTTTTT. The genes are TRBV28 and TRBJ2-2, with unresolved D. Germline V CDR1 and CDR2: MDHEN, SYDVKM. The V and J ends lost 6 bases and 0 bases respectively, with 5 bases between them. This CDR3 contains 13 residues.

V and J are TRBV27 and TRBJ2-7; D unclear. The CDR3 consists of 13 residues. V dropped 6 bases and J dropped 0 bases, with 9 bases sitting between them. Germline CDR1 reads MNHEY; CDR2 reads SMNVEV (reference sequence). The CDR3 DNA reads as TGTGCCAGCAGACTGCAGAGCTCCTACGAGCAGTACTTC. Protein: CASRLQSSYEQYF.

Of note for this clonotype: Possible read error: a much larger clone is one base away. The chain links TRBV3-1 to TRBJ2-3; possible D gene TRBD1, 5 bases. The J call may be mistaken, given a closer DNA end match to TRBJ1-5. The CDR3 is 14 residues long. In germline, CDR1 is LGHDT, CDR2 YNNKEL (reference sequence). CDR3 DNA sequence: TGTGCCAGCAGCCCACGGCTGGCGACAGATACGCAGCATTTT. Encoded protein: CASSPRLATDTQHF.

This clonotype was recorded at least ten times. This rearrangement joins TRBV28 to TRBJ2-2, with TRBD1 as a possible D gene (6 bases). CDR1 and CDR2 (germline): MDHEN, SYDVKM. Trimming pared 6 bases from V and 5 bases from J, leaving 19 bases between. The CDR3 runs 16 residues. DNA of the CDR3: TGTGCCAGCAGGGGGTGGGGGCTAGCCGAGACCGGGGAGCTGTTTTTT. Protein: CASRGWGLAETGELFF.

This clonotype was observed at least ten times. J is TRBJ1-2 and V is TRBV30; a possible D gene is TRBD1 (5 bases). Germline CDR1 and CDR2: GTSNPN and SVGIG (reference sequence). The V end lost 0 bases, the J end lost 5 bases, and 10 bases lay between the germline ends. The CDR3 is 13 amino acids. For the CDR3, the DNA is TGTGCCTGGAGTGTAACGGGACCGTATGGCTACACCTTC. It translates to CAWSVTGPYGYTF.

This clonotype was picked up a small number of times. The CDR3 bases are TGCGCCAGCAGCCTTCCTCAGCAGGGCCAGACGACCTACGAGCAGTACTTC. Translated: CASSLPQQGQTTYEQYF. This chain joins TRBV4-1 and TRBJ2-7, with D maybe TRBD1 (5 bases). The germline V and J ends were trimmed by 4 bases and 2 bases, with 21 bases remaining between them. Germline CDR1 and CDR2: MGHRA and YSYEKL. The CDR3 extends over 17 amino acids.

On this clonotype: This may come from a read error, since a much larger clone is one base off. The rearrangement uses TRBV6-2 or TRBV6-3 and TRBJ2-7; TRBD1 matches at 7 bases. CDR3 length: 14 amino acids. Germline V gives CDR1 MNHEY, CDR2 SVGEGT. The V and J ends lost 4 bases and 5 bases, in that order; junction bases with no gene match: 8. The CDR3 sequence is CASSCFGTENEQYF. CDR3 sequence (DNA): TGTGCCAGCAGTTGCTTTGGGACAGAGAACGAGCAGTACTTC.

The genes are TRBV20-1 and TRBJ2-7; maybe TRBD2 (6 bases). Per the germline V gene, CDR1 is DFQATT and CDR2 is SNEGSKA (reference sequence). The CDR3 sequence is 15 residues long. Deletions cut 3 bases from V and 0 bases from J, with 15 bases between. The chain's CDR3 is CSAREGLSSSYEQYF. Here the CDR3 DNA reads TGCAGTGCTAGGGAGGGACTCAGTTCCTCCTACGAGCAGTACTTC.

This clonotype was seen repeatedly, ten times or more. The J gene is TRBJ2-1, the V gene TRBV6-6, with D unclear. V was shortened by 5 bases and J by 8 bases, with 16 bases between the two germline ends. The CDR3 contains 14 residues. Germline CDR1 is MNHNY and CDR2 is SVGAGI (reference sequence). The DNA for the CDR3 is TGTGCCAGCAGTGATTACGTAGCTGCGGATGAGCAGTTCTTC. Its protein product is CASSDYVAADEQFF.

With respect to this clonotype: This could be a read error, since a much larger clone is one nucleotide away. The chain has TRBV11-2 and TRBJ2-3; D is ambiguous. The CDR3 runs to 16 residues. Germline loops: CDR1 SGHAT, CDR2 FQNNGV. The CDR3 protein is CARSFHISSSTDTQYF. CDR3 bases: TGTGCCCGCAGCTTCCACATCTCCTCTAGCACAGATACGCAGTATTTT.

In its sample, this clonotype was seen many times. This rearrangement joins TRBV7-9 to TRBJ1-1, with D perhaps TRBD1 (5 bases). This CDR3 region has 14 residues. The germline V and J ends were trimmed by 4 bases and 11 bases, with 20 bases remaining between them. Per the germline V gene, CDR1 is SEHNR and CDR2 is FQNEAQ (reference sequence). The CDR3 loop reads CASSYSLGDQMAFF. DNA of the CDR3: TGTGCCAGCAGCTATTCTTTGGGGGATCAGATGGCTTTCTTT.

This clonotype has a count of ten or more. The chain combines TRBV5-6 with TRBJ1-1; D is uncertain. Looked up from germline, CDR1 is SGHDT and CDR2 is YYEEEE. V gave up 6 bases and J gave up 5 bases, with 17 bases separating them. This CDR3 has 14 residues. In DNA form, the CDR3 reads TGTGCCAGCAACCGGCTGGCCCTGAGTACTGAAGCTTTCTTT. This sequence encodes CASNRLALSTEAFF. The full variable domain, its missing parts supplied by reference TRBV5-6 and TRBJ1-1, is DAGVTQSPTHLIKTRGQQVTLRCSPKSGHDTVSWYQQALGQGPQFIFQYYEEEERQRGNFPDRFSGHQFPNYSSELNVNALLLGDSALYLCASNRLALSTEAFFGQGTRLTVV.

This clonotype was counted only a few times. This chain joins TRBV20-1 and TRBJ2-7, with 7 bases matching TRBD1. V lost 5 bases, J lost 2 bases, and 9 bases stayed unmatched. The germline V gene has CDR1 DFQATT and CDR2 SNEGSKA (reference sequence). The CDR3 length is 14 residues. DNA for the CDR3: TGCAGTGCTCCTCACTGGGGGACAGCCTACGAGCAGTACTTC. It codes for CSAPHWGTAYEQYF.

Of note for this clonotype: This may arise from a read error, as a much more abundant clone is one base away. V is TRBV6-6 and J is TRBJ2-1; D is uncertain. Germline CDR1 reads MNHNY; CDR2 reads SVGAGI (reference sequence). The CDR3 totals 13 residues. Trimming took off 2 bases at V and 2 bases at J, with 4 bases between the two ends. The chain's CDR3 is CASSYHPYNEQFF. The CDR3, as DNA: TGTGCCAGCAGTTACCATCCCTACAATGAGCAGTTCTTC.

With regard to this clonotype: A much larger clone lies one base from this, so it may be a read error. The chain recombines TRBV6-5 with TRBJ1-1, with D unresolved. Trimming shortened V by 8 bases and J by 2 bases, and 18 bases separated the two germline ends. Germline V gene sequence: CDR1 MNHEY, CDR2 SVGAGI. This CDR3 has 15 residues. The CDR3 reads CASSIMRRGNTEAFF. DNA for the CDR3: TGTGCCAGCTCCATTATGCGTCGGGGAAACACTGAAGCTTTCTTT.

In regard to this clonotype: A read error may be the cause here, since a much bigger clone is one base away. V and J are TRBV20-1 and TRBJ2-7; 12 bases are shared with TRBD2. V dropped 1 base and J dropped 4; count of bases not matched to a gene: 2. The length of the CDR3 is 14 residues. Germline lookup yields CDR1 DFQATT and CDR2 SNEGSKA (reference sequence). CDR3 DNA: TGCAGTGCTAGAGGACTAGCGGGAGTATACGAGCAGTACTTC. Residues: CSARGLAGVYEQYF.

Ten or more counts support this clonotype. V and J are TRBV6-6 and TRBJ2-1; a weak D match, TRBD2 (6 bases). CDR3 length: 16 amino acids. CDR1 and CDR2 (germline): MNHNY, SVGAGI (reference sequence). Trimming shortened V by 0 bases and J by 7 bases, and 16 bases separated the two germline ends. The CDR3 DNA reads TGTGCCAGCAGTTACTCGAAAGCGGGTTATGGGAATGAGCAGTTCTTC. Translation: CASSYSKAGYGNEQFF.

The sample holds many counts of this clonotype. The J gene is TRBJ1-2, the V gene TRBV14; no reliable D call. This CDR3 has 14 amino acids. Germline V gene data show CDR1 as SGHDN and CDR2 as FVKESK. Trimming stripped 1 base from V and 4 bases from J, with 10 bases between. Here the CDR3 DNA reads TGTGCCAGCAGCCAAGGGCCGGGCATCTATGGCTACACCTTC. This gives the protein CASSQGPGIYGYTF.

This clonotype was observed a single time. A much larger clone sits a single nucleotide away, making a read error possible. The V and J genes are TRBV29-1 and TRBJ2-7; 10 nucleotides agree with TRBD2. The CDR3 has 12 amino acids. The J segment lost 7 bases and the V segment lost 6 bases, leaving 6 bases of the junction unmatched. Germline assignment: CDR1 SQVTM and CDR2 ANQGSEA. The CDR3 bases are TGCAGCGTAGCGGGAGGGCCGGGGGAGCAGTACTTC. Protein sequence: CSVAGGPGEQYF.

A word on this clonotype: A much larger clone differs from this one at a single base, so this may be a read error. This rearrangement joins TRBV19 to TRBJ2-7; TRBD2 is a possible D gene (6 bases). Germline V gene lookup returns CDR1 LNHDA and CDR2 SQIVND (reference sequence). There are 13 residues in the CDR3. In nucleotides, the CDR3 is TGTGCCAGTAGTCCGACTAGTTTCAGCGAGCAGTGCTTC. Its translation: CASSPTSFSEQCF. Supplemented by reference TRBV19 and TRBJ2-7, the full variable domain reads DGGITQSPKYLFRKEGQNVTLSCEQNLNHDAMYWYRQDPGQGLRLIYYSQIVNDFQKGDIAEGYSVSREKKESFPLTVTSAQKNPTAFYLCASSPTSFSEQCFGPGTRLTVT.

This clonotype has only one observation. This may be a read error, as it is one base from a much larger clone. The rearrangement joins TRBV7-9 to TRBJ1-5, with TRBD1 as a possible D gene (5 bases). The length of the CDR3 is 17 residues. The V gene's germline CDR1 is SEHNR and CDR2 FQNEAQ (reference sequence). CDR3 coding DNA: TGTGCCAGCGGCTTAGCGGTGGGGGAGTTGGGCAATCAGCCCCAGCATTTT. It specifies CASGLAVGELGNQPQHF.

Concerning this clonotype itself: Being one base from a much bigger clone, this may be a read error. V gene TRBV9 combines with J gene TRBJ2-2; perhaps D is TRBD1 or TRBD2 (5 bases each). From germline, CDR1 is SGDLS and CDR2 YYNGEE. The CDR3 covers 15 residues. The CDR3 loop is CASRAPGTGTGELSF. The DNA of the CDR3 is TGTGCCAGCCGGGCGCCGGGGACGGGCACCGGGGAGCTGTCTTTT. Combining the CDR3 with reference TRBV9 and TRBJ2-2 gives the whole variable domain DSGVTQTPKHLITATGQRVTLRCSPRSGDLSVYWYQQSLDQGLQFLIQYYNGEERAKGNILERFSAQQFPDLHSELNLSSLELGDSALYFCASRAPGTGTGELSFGEGSRLTVL.

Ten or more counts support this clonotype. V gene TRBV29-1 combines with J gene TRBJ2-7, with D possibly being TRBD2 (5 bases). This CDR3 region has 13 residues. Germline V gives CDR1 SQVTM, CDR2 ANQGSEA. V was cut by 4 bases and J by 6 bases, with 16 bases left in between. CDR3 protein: CSVGLGLGSEQYF. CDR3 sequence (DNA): TGCAGCGTTGGTTTGGGTCTAGGGAGCGAGCAGTACTTC.